One sample yielded the 32 T cell receptor beta chains listed below, sequenced in a study of T-cell reconstitution after alpha-beta-depleted transplantation in children. Library preparation (for TCRbeta) was performed with unique molecular identifiers. TCRdb re-derived calls from the PCR reads in MiXCR, one entry per CDR3 protein. The sample shows a few hundred thousand distinct CDR3 sequences, approximately 10% of them seen only once. The specimen was PBMCs, collected before TCRalphabeta/CD19-depleted stem cell transplant. Receptor source: a child younger than two with acute myeloid leukemia, due to receive a stem cell transplant.

Notes on this clonotype: At one boundary the junction diverges from the germline segment, which might be a read error. The chain uses TRBV5-1 and TRBJ2-5; perhaps TRBD1 as D (5 bases). Germline CDR1 and CDR2: SGHRS and YFSETQ. The CDR3 contains 13 residues. CDR3 sequence: CASSLGQQGTQYF. In DNA, the CDR3 is TGCGCCAGCAGCTTGGGACAGCAAGGGACCCAGTACTTC.

This chain connects TRBV23-1 to TRBJ2-3, with D uncertain. TRBV23-1 is identified as an open reading frame with a role that is uncertain. The CDR3 is made up of 16 amino acids. V was trimmed by 4 bases and J by 2 bases, leaving 16 bases between them. The CDR3: CASSPRGRIVTDTQYF. The CDR3 DNA reads as TGCGCCAGCAGTCCTAGAGGCAGGATTGTCACAGATACGCAGTATTTT.

This clonotype was recorded many times. The chain has TRBV21-1 and TRBJ2-1; the D call TRBD1 from the table was never checked on the DNA. TRBV21-1 is annotated as a pseudogene. This CDR3 contains 13 residues. CDR3 bases: TGTGCCAGCCCCCGGGACAGCTACAATGAGCAGTTCTTC. Translated: CASPRDSYNEQFF.

The chain recombines TRBV7-3 with TRBJ2-7, with D perhaps assigned TRBD1 or TRBD2 (5 bases each). CDR3 size: 15 residues. The V end was cut by 2 bases, the J end by 0 bases, with 11 bases between. In germline, CDR1 is SGHTA, CDR2 FQGTGA. The CDR3 coding sequence is TGTGCCAGCAGCTTATCGCCAGGGAGCTCCTACGAGCAGTACTTC. Translated: CASSLSPGSSYEQYF. The full variable domain, its missing parts supplied by reference TRBV7-3 and TRBJ2-7, is GAGVSQTPSNKVTEKGKYVELRCDPISGHTALYWYRQSLGQGPEFLIYFQGTGAADDSGLPNDRFFAVRPEGSVSTLKIQRTERGDSAVYLCASSLSPGSSYEQYFGPGTRLTVT.

About this clonotype itself: A read error may produce the germline difference seen at one junction end. V is TRBV5-1 and J is TRBJ2-7, with D unresolved. The CDR3 loop spans 14 amino acids. The germline V gene encodes CDR1 SGHRS and CDR2 YFSETQ. The CDR3 DNA reads TGCGCCAGCAGCAGTTGGGTCAACTCCTACAAGCAGTATTTC. It encodes CASSSWVNSYKQYF.

This clonotype appeared many times. This chain connects TRBV12-3 or TRBV12-4 to TRBJ1-6; 7 bases map to TRBD1. There are 14 residues in the CDR3. V gave up 7 bases and J gave up 4 bases; unmatched junction bases: 4. In DNA, the CDR3 is TGTGCCAGCACCCGGGGACAGTATAATTCACCCCTCCACTTT. Its translation is CASTRGQYNSPLHF.

The chain employs TRBV3-1 and TRBJ2-1; 11 nucleotides align to TRBD2. The CDR3 is 19 residues long. V lost 0 bases and J lost 2; bases outside the gene matches: 9. CDR1 and CDR2 (germline): LGHDT, YNNKEL (reference sequence). CDR3: CASSQELAGVQGPYNEQFF. The CDR3 DNA reads TGTGCCAGCAGCCAAGAACTAGCGGGAGTACAGGGTCCCTACAATGAGCAGTTCTTC.

This clonotype was detected many times. The CDR3 region has the DNA TGCGCCAGCTGTATGACAGTGACAGGGACCACCGGGGAGCTGTTTTTT. Translation: CASCMTVTGTTGELFF. The chain has TRBV5-1 and TRBJ2-2; 7 bases align to TRBD1. Trimming removed 7 bases from V and 4 bases from J; junction bases left unmatched: 13. The CDR3 extends over 16 amino acids. The germline V gene encodes CDR1 SGHRS and CDR2 YFSETQ.

In this sample, this clonotype turned up many times. This chain connects TRBV7-2 to TRBJ2-5, with D perhaps TRBD1 (6 bases). Germline lookup yields CDR1 SGHTA and CDR2 FQGNSA. The CDR3 runs 16 residues. V lost 1 base and J lost 2, with 14 bases in between. This chain's CDR3 is CASSLGRIRGQETQYF. DNA for the CDR3: TGTGCCAGCAGCTTAGGGCGGATAAGGGGGCAAGAGACCCAGTACTTC.

This clonotype has a count of ten or more. The chain combines TRBV4-2 with TRBJ2-2; D remains unclear. The CDR3 contains 14 residues. V lost 4 bases to trimming and J lost 3 bases, with 9 bases between them. Germline V gives CDR1 LGHNA, CDR2 YNFKEQ. The CDR3 sequence: CASSPDRYTGELFF. In nucleotides, the CDR3 is TGTGCCAGCAGCCCGGACCGATACACCGGGGAGCTGTTTTTT.

This clonotype appeared a few times. The V call is TRBV12-3 or TRBV12-4, the J call TRBJ2-6, with TRBD2 matching 9 bases. This CDR3 comprises 18 residues. J gave up 0 bases and V 6 bases, and 9 bases lay outside the gene matches. The CDR3, as DNA: TGTGCCAGCAGCCCACGGACTAGCGACGTCTCTGGGGCCAACGTCCTGACTTTC. The encoded protein is CASSPRTSDVSGANVLTF.

This clonotype was seen repeatedly, ten times or more. This chain connects TRBV7-2 to TRBJ2-1; D may be TRBD2 (6 bases). V gave up 3 bases and J gave up 3 bases, with 9 bases separating them. Looked up from germline, CDR1 is SGHTA and CDR2 is FQGNSA. This CDR3 has 14 residues. The CDR3 sequence is CASSLNSGYNEQFF. The CDR3 DNA follows: TGTGCCAGCAGCTTGAATAGCGGCTACAATGAGCAGTTCTTC.

This clonotype was seen many times. This CDR3 reads CASRSGALAVQETQYF. Here the CDR3 DNA reads TGTGCCAGCAGATCCGGGGCTTTAGCGGTCCAAGAGACCCAGTACTTC. The chain employs TRBV7-9 and TRBJ2-5; a weak D match, TRBD2 (6 bases). This CDR3 is 16 amino acids long. CDR1 and CDR2 from the germline V gene are SEHNR and FQNEAQ (reference sequence). The V gene lost 6 bases and the J gene lost 1 base, with 18 bases spanning the gap. The full variable domain, completed using reference TRBV7-9 and TRBJ2-5, is DTGVSQNPRHKITKRGQNVTFRCDPISEHNRLYWYRQTLGQGPEFLTYFQNEAQLEKSRLLSDRFSAERPKGSFSTLEIQRTEQGDSAMYLCASRSGALAVQETQYFGPGTRLLVL.

The chain combines TRBV7-3 with TRBJ2-6; D not certain. Trimming cost V 4 bases and J 0 bases, with 10 bases left between them. Germline assignment: CDR1 SGHTA and CDR2 FQGTGA. The length of the CDR3 is 16 residues. CDR3 protein: CASSSWGSSGANVLTF. The CDR3 DNA is TGTGCCAGCAGCTCCTGGGGTTCCTCTGGGGCCAACGTCCTGACTTTC.

This clonotype was seen a few times. The chain recombines TRBV5-4 with TRBJ2-2; D remains ambiguous. V was cut by 0 bases and J by 0 bases, with 15 bases left in between. CDR1 and CDR2 (germline): SGHNT, YYREEE (reference sequence). This CDR3 region has 18 residues. The CDR3 nucleotides read TGTGCCAGCAGCTTGGGGGGTGTTCGGACCACGAACACCGGGGAGCTGTTTTTT. Translating gives CASSLGGVRTTNTGELFF.

This clonotype was recorded at least ten times. This chain links TRBV5-1 with TRBJ2-3, with D uncertain. V was cut by 4 bases and J by 0 bases, with 15 bases left in between. CDR3 length: 16 amino acids. Germline V gene lookup returns CDR1 SGHRS and CDR2 YFSETQ. CDR3 amino acids: CASSITLVTSTDTQYF. The CDR3 DNA reads as TGCGCCAGCAGCATCACTCTAGTGACTAGCACAGATACGCAGTATTTT.

In its sample, this clonotype was seen a few times. The chain carries TRBV30 and TRBJ2-1, with D uncertain. Germline V gene data show CDR1 as GTSNPN and CDR2 as SVGIG (reference sequence). The CDR3 is 13 residues long. V was clipped by 1 base and J by 8 bases, with 12 bases between them. The CDR3 nucleotides are TGTGCCTGGAGTGCAAACCTTGCGTATGAGCAGTTCTTC. Amino acids: CAWSANLAYEQFF.

This clonotype occurred many times. This sequence joins TRBV11-3 and TRBJ2-1; 12 positions agree with TRBD2. CDR1 is SGHNT, CDR2 YENEEA, per germline. This CDR3 is built from 17 residues. V was clipped by 1 base and J by 6 bases; unmatched bases: 7. CDR3 protein: CASSLVSLAGGLNEQFF. As DNA, the CDR3 is TGTGCCAGCAGCTTAGTTAGCCTAGCGGGAGGGCTCAATGAGCAGTTCTTC.

This clonotype was observed many times. This chain links TRBV5-1 with TRBJ2-7; 7 bases are shared with TRBD1. The length of the CDR3 is 15 residues. Germline values: CDR1 SGHRS, CDR2 YFSETQ. The V and J ends lost 4 bases and 2 bases, in that order; junction bases with no gene match: 9. CDR3 nucleotides: TGCGCCAGCAGCGCGGCCCCGGGACAGACCTACGAGCAGTACTTC. This translates into CASSAAPGQTYEQYF.

This clonotype was detected only a few times. The rearrangement joins TRBV5-1 to TRBJ2-1, with D unclear. The CDR3 has 14 amino acids. The germline gives CDR1 SGHRS, CDR2 YFSETQ. V dropped 0 bases and J dropped 6 bases, with 10 bases sitting between them. CDR3: CASSLVSPGNEQFF. The CDR3 region has the DNA TGCGCCAGCAGCTTGGTCTCTCCGGGCAATGAGCAGTTCTTC.

This clonotype was seen ten or more times. The chain combines TRBV5-1 with TRBJ2-3; D not certain. This CDR3 has 14 amino acids. Trimming took off 2 bases at V and 0 bases at J, with 7 bases between the two ends. Looked up from germline, CDR1 is SGHRS and CDR2 is YFSETQ. The CDR3 nucleotides read TGCGCCAGCAGCTTTGGACCTAGCACAGATACGCAGTATTTT. Its translation: CASSFGPSTDTQYF.

Concerning this clonotype: A much larger clone is a single base away; this may be a read error. The chain has TRBV7-2 and TRBJ2-2, with 11 bases fitting TRBD2. V was pared by 10 bases and J by 1 base, with 2 bases of the junction left unmatched. This CDR3 has 14 amino acids. CDR1 SGHTA and CDR2 FQGNSA come from the germline V gene. CDR3 region: CAMGTSGNTGELFF. The CDR3 coding sequence is TGTGCCATGGGGACTAGCGGGAACACCGGGGAGCTGTTTTTT.

In this sample, this clonotype turned up once. This chain uses TRBV12-3 or TRBV12-4 with TRBJ1-5; D remains ambiguous. Trimming pared 5 bases from V and 10 bases from J, leaving 12 bases between. The CDR3 is made up of 12 amino acids. CDR3 DNA: TGTGCCAGCAGTATGAGCCTACACCCCCAGCATTTT. Its translation is CASSMSLHPQHF.

The chain has TRBV12-3 or TRBV12-4 and TRBJ1-4; 7 bases are a match to TRBD1. With V trimmed by 5 bases and J by 2 bases, 5 bases remained unmatched. This CDR3 has 15 residues. DNA for the CDR3: TGTGCCAGCAGTAGAGGGGGCACTACTAATGAAAAACTGTTTTTT. This translates into CASSRGGTTNEKLFF.

This clonotype was counted at least ten times. This chain connects TRBV12-3 or TRBV12-4 to TRBJ2-7; tentative D call: TRBD1 (5 bases). This CDR3 is built from 11 residues. V lost 10 bases to trimming and J lost 10 bases, with 17 bases between them. CDR3 nucleotides: TGTGCCACCGCCGTGGCGACAGTACAGTACTTC. Its protein is CATAVATVQYF.

This clonotype was detected ten times or more. V usage is TRBV5-1 and J usage is TRBJ1-5; D remains ambiguous. From germline, CDR1 is SGHRS and CDR2 YFSETQ. V lost 1 base and J 0 bases, leaving 8 bases between the germline ends. This CDR3 is built from 15 residues. DNA for the CDR3: TGCGCCAGCAGCTTGAATCCATATAGCAATCAGCCCCAGCATTTT. Encoded protein: CASSLNPYSNQPQHF.

This clonotype appeared many times. V and J are TRBV12-3 or TRBV12-4 and TRBJ2-3, with TRBD1 matching 7 bases. The CDR3 length is 13 residues. J lost 5 bases, V lost 3 bases, and 2 bases had no gene match. The CDR3 protein is CASSFNRGDTQYF. As DNA, the CDR3 is TGTGCCAGCAGTTTTAACAGGGGAGATACGCAGTATTTT.

In this sample, this clonotype turned up many times. The chain is built from TRBV6-2 or TRBV6-3 and TRBJ1-2; the D gene is possibly TRBD1 (5 bases). Deletions cut 0 bases from V and 10 bases from J, with 15 bases between. This CDR3 region has 14 residues. Germline loops: CDR1 MNHEY, CDR2 SVGEGT. The CDR3 bases are TGTGCCAGCAGTTACTCGGGACCCCAGGGAAACTACACCTTC. Translation: CASSYSGPQGNYTF.

This clonotype was observed at least ten times. The chain uses TRBV2 and TRBJ1-5; no definite D call. The CDR3 is made up of 13 amino acids. V dropped 7 bases and J dropped 4 bases, with 11 bases sitting between them. Germline CDR1 is SNHLY and CDR2 is FYNNEI. The CDR3: CASNQEGNQPQHF. CDR3 sequence (DNA): TGTGCCAGCAATCAGGAAGGGAATCAGCCCCAGCATTTT.

This clonotype was detected many times. This chain joins TRBV5-1 and TRBJ1-1; D perhaps matches TRBD1 (6 bases). This CDR3 comprises 14 residues. V was clipped by 2 bases and J by 4 bases, with 12 bases between them. CDR1 and CDR2 from the germline V gene are SGHRS and YFSETQ. The CDR3 coding sequence is TGCGCCAGCAGCTTTCAGGGGCAGGGCACTGAAGCTTTCTTT. Amino acids: CASSFQGQGTEAFF.

This clonotype was counted a few times. The chain couples TRBV4-2 to TRBJ2-7, with 7 bases matching TRBD1. V lost 1 base and J lost 3; bases outside the gene matches: 6. The germline gives CDR1 LGHNA, CDR2 YNFKEQ. The length of the CDR3 is 15 residues. Written as DNA, the CDR3 is TGTGCCAGCAGCCAAGGCGCACAGGGGATCTACGAGCAGTACTTC. Translating gives CASSQGAQGIYEQYF.

This clonotype was detected ten times or more. The rearrangement uses TRBV5-6 and TRBJ2-2, with 9 bases fitting TRBD2. V lost 4 bases, J lost 5 bases, and 3 bases stayed unmatched. This CDR3 spans 14 amino acids. Germline CDR1 reads SGHDT; CDR2 reads YYEEEE. The CDR3 sequence is CASSRGLATGELFF. The DNA for the CDR3 is TGTGCCAGCAGCCGAGGACTAGCGACCGGGGAGCTGTTTTTT.